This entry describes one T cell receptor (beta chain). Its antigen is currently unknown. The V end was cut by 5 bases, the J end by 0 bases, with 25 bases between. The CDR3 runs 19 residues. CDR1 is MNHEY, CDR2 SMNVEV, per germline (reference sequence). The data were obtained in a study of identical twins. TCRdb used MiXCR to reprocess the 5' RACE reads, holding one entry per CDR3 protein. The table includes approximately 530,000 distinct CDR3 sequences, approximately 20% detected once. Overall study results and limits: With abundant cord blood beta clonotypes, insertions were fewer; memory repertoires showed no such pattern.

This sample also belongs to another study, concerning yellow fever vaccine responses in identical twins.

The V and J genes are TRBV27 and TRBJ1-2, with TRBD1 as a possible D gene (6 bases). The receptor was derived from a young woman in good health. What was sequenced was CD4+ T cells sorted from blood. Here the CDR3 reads CASSVRYLGGLIANYGYTF. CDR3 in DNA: TGTGCCAGCAGTGTCCGATACCTCGGGGGGCTCATAGCTAACTATGGCTACACCTTC.